Each of the 5 T cell receptor beta chains below was sequenced from the same sample in a study of blood T cell repertoires in COVID-19. TCRdb keeps only in-frame clones here, not all; method: immunoSEQ multiplex PCR. The sample lists 130,000 to 150,000 clones; approximately 86% were seen once. Material: peripheral blood. The receptors stem from a man in his 70s with acute or convalescent COVID-19.

This chain links TRBV5-5 with TRBJ2-1; TRBD2 agrees at 8 bases. Germline values: CDR1 SGHKS, CDR2 YYEKEE (reference sequence). J lost 6 bases, V lost 5 bases, and 10 bases had no gene match. The CDR3 is made up of 15 amino acids. As DNA, the CDR3 is TGTGCCAGCAGTCGCGGACTAGCCGATCGCAATGAGCAGTTCTTC. Protein product: CASSRGLADRNEQFF.

This chain joins TRBV7-2 and TRBJ1-5, with a weak D call TRBD1 (5 bases). Per germline, CDR1 SGHTA and CDR2 FQGNSA. CDR3 length equals 13 residues. V was shortened by 1 base and J by 5 bases, with 6 bases between the two germline ends. The CDR3 is CASSLDRYQPQHF. The CDR3 bases are TGTGCCAGCAGCTTAGACAGGTATCAGCCCCAGCATTTT.

Worth noting for this clone: A read error may produce the germline difference seen at one junction end. The V call is TRBV3-1 (or the pseudogene TRBV3-2), the J call TRBJ1-4; 12 nucleotides match TRBD1. CDR3 size: 18 residues. Germline CDR1 is LGHDT and CDR2 is YNNKEL (reference sequence). CDR3 sequence reads: CASSQVQGQGAQNEELFF. In DNA form, the CDR3 reads TGTGCCAGCAGCCAAGTCCAGGGACAGGGGGCTCAAAATGAAGAACTGTTTTTT.

This chain links TRBV30 with TRBJ1-1; 8 bases align to TRBD1. This CDR3 region has 13 residues. V lost 4 bases and J lost 3; bases outside the gene matches: 4. Germline V lookup: CDR1 GTSNPN, CDR2 SVGIG (reference sequence). DNA for the CDR3: TGTGCCTGGACATTACAGGGGGACACTGAAGCTTTCTTT. Its protein is CAWTLQGDTEAFF.

J is TRBJ2-7 and V is TRBV18, with 13 bases lining up with TRBD2. CDR1 is KGHSH and CDR2 is LQKENI in the germline V gene. Losses at the gene ends were 0 bases for V and 4 bases for J; bases not matched to a gene: 0. This CDR3 comprises 15 residues. The CDR3 reads CASSPPGLAGYEQYF. The CDR3 DNA sequence: TGTGCCAGCTCACCACCGGGACTAGCGGGGTACGAGCAGTACTTC.